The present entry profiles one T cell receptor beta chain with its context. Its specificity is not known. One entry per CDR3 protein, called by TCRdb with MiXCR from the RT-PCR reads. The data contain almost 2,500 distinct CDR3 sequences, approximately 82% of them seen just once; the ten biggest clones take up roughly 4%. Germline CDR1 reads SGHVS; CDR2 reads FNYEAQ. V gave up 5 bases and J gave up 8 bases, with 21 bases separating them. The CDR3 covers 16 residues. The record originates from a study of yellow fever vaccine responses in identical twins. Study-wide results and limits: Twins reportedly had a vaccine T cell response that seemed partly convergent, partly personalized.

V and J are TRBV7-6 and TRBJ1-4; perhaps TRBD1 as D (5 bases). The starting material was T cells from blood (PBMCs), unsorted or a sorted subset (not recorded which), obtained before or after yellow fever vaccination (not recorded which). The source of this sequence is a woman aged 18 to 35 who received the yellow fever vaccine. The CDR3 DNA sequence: TGTGCCAGCAGCCCGACCCAGCAGGGACGTCACGAAAAACTGTTTTTT. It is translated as CASSPTQQGRHEKLFF. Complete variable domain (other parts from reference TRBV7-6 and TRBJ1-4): GAGVSQSPRYKVTKRGQDVALRCDPISGHVSLYWYRQALGQGPEFLTYFNYEAQQDKSGLPNDRFSAERPEGSISTLTIQRTEQRDSAMYRCASSPTQQGRHEKLFFGSGTQLSVL.